This is a list of T cell receptor beta chains from one sample in a study of blood T cells in healthy people across ages. TCRdb independently ran MiXCR on the 5' RACE reads; one entry per CDR3 protein. This table has 850,000 or so distinct CDR3 sequences, more than 25% appearing once. Sequenced sample: blood. The receptor set was obtained from a woman aged 80 or over in good health. Both conserved end residues are part of each CDR3. A D gene is named only where the DNA matches it firmly. Only some rows state a clone size, as once, few, many or a class for expanded clones.

CDR3 length | J gene | clone size | D gene | V gene | CDR3 DNA | CDR3 protein
13 | TRBJ2-7 | . | . | TRBV10-2 | TGCGCCAGCAGTGATGTACAGGGCTTCGAGCAGTACTTC | CASSDVQGFEQYF
12 | TRBJ1-1 | . | TRBD1 | TRBV2 | TGTGCCAGCAGTAGGGACAGGGGTGAAGCTTTCTTT | CASSRDRGEAFF
15 | TRBJ1-4 | few | . | TRBV21-1 | TGTGCCAGCAGCACACTTTCCCCTACATGGGAAAAACTGTTTTTT | CASSTLSPTWEKLFF
15 | TRBJ2-7 | . | TRBD1 | TRBV5-1 | TGCGCCAGCAGCTTCACCGGGACAGGAATGAACATTCGGTACTTC | CASSFTGTGMNIRYF
15 | TRBJ1-1 | . | . | TRBV28 | TGTGCCAGCAGTTTCTACCTTTTGGGGGGCACTGAAGCTTTCTTT | CASSFYLLGGTEAFF
13 | TRBJ1-2 | many | . | TRBV5-1 | TGCGCCAGCAGCTTGCGCCAGGGGAGAACCTACACCTTC | CASSLRQGRTYTF
14 | TRBJ2-7 | many | TRBD1 | TRBV7-9 | TGTGCCAGCAGGCCAGGGACAGGGGCAGACGAGCAGTACTTC | CASRPGTGADEQYF
15 | TRBJ1-2 | . | . | TRBV3-1 | TGTGCCAGCAGCCAAGTGGCGGGGTCCGGGTATGGCTACACCTTC | CASSQVAGSGYGYTF
16 | TRBJ1-5 | . | TRBD1 | TRBV6-2/TRBV6-3 | TGTGCCAGCAGTATAGACAGGGGCAGTAGCAATCAGCCCCAGCATTTT | CASSIDRGSSNQPQHF
15 | TRBJ2-3 | many | TRBD1 | TRBV29-1 | TGCAGCGTTCGCCGAACAGGGGTAGGGCCAGATACGCAGTATTTT | CSVRRTGVGPDTQYF
15 | TRBJ2-7 | many | TRBD1 | TRBV6-6 | TGTGCCAGCAGTTATATGGACAGGGGGTTCGACGAGCAGTACTTC | CASSYMDRGFDEQYF
13 | TRBJ1-4 | many | . | TRBV7-2 | TGTGCCAGCAGCTTGGGGGAAAGTGAAAAACTGTTTTTT | CASSLGESEKLFF
12 | TRBJ1-4 | many | TRBD1 | TRBV6-5 | TGTGCCAGCGGGGACAGAAATGAAAAACTGTTTTTT | CASGDRNEKLFF
16 | TRBJ2-3 | . | TRBD1 | TRBV3-1 | TGTGCCAGCAGCCGTCGACAGGGGGAGGGCACAGATACGCAGTATTTT | CASSRRQGEGTDTQYF
13 | TRBJ1-4 | . | TRBD1 | TRBV20-1 | TGCAGTGCTATGACAGGGACTAATGAAAAACTGTTTTTT | CSAMTGTNEKLFF
14 | TRBJ1-1 | few | . | TRBV27 | TGTGCCAGCAGCTCTCATCTGGGGAACACTGAAGCTTTCTTT | CASSSHLGNTEAFF
16 | TRBJ2-3 | . | TRBD2 | TRBV7-8 | TGTGCCAGCAGCATAGGGGTACGGGGGGTTGCAGATACGCAGTATTTT | CASSIGVRGVADTQYF
16 | TRBJ2-1 | . | TRBD2 | TRBV28 | TGTGCCAGCAGTCTTCAGCGGGGGGGCCCCTACAATGAGCAGTTCTTC | CASSLQRGGPYNEQFF
12 | TRBJ1-2 | . | TRBD1 | TRBV25-1 | TGTGCCAGCAGTGAATGGGGGACAGCGGCCACCTTC | CASSEWGTAATF
21 | TRBJ2-6 | few | TRBD1 | TRBV13 | TGTGCCAGCAGCTTCGGGACAGATGATACCGGGTCCCCATCTGGGGCCAACGTCCTGACTTTC | CASSFGTDDTGSPSGANVLTF
12 | TRBJ1-5 | few | . | TRBV6-1 | TGTGCCAGCAGTCCTCTCCGGGAGCCCCAGCATTTT | CASSPLREPQHF
14 | TRBJ2-3 | many | . | TRBV12-3/TRBV12-4 | TGTGCCAGCAGTTTAAGGGTGACCACAGATACGCAGTATTTT | CASSLRVTTDTQYF
13 | TRBJ2-7 | many | . | TRBV18 | TGTGCCAGCTCACCCTCAGCGGGCTACGAGCAGTACTTC | CASSPSAGYEQYF
20 | TRBJ2-3 | many | . | TRBV7-2 | TGTGCCAGCAGCCGCTCGGTCCCGGGACTTCCCGGCGCTAGCACAGATACGCAGTATTTT | CASSRSVPGLPGASTDTQYF
16 | TRBJ2-1 | many | TRBD1 | TRBV7-2 | TGTGCCAGCAGCTTAGGGACAGGGTTGGGACTCAATGAGCAGTTCTTC | CASSLGTGLGLNEQFF
16 | TRBJ1-2 | many | . | TRBV9 | TGTGCCAGCAGCTCGAACTCCGGGACAACGCCCTATGGCTACACCTTC | CASSSNSGTTPYGYTF
13 | TRBJ1-1 | many | TRBD1 | TRBV6-5 | TGTGCCAGCACCCCGACTGGGACAGGCGAAGCTTTCTTT | CASTPTGTGEAFF
15 | TRBJ2-3 | many | TRBD1 | TRBV5-6 | TGTGCCAGCAGCTTGGCACAGGGGGAAGCAGATACGCAGTATTTT | CASSLAQGEADTQYF
16 | TRBJ1-2 | few | TRBD1 | TRBV14 | TGTGCCAGCAGCTCAACGGGACAGTGGGCCTCTCGAGGCTACACCTTC | CASSSTGQWASRGYTF
12 | TRBJ2-4 | many | TRBD1 | TRBV9 | TGTGCCAGCAGCGTGACAGGGAACATTCAGTACTTC | CASSVTGNIQYF
18 | TRBJ2-5 | many | . | TRBV11-2 | TGTGCCAGCAGCTTAGGGTTGGGGGGGGCTGGCTCTGAAGAGACCCAGTACTTC | CASSLGLGGAGSEETQYF
14 | TRBJ2-7 | few | TRBD2 | TRBV24-1 | TGTGCCACCAGGGGTCCGGGGGGGTACAATGAGCAGTACTTC | CATRGPGGYNEQYF
14 | TRBJ1-4 | few | TRBD1 | TRBV7-2 | TGTGCCAGCAGCTTAGAACAGGGGACTCGAAAACTGTTTTTT | CASSLEQGTRKLFF
15 | TRBJ2-1 | many | TRBD2 | TRBV7-9 | TGTGCCAGCAGCTTGCTGGCGGGGGGGCCGAATGAGCAGTTCTTC | CASSLLAGGPNEQFF
12 | TRBJ1-4 | . | . | TRBV6-6 | TGTGCCAGCCAGGAAAATGGTGAAAAACTGTTTTTT | CASQENGEKLFF
16 | TRBJ2-5 | many | TRBD2 | TRBV20-1 | TGCAGTGCTAGGGGTGGACTAGCGGGGGCCGGGGAGACCCAGTACTTC | CSARGGLAGAGETQYF
15 | TRBJ2-7 | . | . | TRBV4-3 | TGCGCCAGCAGCCAAGGCCTTACCCCCTACAATGAGCAGTACTTC | CASSQGLTPYNEQYF
17 | TRBJ1-2 | . | . | TRBV12-3/TRBV12-4 | TGTGCCAGCAGTCCCCCTCAGGGGAACCAGTTTTTCTATGGCTACACCTTC | CASSPPQGNQFFYGYTF